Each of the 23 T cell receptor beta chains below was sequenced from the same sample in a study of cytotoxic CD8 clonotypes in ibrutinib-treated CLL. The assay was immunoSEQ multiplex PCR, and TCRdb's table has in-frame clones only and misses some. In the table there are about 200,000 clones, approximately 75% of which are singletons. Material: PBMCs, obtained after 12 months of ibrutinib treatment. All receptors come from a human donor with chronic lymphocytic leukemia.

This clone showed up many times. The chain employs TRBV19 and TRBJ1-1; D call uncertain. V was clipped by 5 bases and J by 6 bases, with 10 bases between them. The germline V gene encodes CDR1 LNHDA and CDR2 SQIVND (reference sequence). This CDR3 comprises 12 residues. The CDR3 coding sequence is TGTGCCAGTAGTCCGGGGATCGCTGAAGCTTTCTTT. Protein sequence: CASSPGIAEAFF.

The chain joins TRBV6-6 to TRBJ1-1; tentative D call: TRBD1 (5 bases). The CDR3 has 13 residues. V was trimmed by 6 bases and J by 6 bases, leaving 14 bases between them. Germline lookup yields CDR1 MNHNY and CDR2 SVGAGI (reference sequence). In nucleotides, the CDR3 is TGTGCCAGCAGCCCCCATGACAGACCTGAAGCTTTCTTT. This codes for CASSPHDRPEAFF.

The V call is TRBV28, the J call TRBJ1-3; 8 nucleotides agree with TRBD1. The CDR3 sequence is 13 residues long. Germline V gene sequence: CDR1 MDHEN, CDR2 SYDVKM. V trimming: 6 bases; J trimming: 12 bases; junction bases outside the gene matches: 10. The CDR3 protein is CASRPTGGTRIYF. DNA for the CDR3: TGTGCCAGCAGGCCTACAGGGGGGACCCGCATATATTTT.

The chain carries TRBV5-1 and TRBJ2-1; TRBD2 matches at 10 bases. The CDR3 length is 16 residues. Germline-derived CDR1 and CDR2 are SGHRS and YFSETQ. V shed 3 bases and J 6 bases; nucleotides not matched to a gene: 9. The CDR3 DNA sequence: TGCGCCAGCAGCTGGACCCCAGCGGGAGGGATCAATGAGCAGTTCTTC. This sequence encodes CASSWTPAGGINEQFF.

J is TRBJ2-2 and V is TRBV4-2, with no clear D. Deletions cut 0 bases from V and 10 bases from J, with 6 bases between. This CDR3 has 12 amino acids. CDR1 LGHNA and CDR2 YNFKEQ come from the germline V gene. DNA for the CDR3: TGTGCCAGCAGCCAAGATAAGAAGGAGCTGTTTTTT. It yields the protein CASSQDKKELFF.

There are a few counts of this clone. The CDR3 DNA reads TGTGCCAGCAGTTACTCGACGCAGGTGCCCTACGAGCAGTACTTC. Translating gives CASSYSTQVPYEQYF. The chain has TRBV6-5 and TRBJ2-7; unclear D gene. This CDR3 region has 15 residues. Germline V CDR1 and CDR2: MNHEY, SVGAGI. Between the trimmed V and J ends, which lost 0 bases and 2 bases, there was a span of 11 bases.

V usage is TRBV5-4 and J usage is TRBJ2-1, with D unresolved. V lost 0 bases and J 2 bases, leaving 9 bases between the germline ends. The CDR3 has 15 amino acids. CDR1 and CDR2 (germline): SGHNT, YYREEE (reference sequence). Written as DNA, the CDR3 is TGTGCCAGCAGCTTGGGATGGGAAACCTACAATGAGCAGTTCTTC. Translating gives CASSLGWETYNEQFF. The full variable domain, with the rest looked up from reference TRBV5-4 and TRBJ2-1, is ETGVTQSPTHLIKTRGQQVTLRCSSQSGHNTVSWYQQALGQGPQFIFQYYREEENGRGNFPPRFSGLQFPNYSSELNVNALELDDSALYLCASSLGWETYNEQFFGPGTRLTVL.

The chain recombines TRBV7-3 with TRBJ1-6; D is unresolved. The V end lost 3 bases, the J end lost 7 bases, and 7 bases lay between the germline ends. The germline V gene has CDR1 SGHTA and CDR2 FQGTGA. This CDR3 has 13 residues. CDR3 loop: CASSLDQNSPLHF. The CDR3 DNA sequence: TGTGCCAGCAGCTTGGACCAGAATTCACCCCTCCACTTT.

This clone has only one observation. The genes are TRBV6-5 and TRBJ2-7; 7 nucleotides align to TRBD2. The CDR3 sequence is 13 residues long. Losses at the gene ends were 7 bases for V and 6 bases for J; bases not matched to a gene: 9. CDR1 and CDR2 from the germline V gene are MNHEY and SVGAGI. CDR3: CASTPGGGSEQYF. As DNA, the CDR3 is TGTGCCAGCACCCCGGGCGGGGGTAGCGAGCAGTACTTC.

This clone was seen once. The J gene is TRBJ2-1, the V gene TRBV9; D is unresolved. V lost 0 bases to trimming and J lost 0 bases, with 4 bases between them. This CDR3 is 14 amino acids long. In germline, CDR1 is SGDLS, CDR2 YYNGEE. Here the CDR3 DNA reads TGTGCCAGCAGCGTAGAACCCTCCTACAATGAGCAGTTCTTC. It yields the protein CASSVEPSYNEQFF.

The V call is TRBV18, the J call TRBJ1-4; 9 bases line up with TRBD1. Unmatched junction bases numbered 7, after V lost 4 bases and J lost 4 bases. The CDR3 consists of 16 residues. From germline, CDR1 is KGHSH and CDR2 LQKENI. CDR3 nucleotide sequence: TGTGCCAGCTCACTCTCAACAGGGGGCAATAATGAAAAACTGTTTTTT. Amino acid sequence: CASSLSTGGNNEKLFF.

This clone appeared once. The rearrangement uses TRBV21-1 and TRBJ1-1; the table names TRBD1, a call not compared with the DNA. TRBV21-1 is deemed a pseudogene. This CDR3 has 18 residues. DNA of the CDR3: TGTGCCAGCAGCACTCGTAAGGGGACAGGTCGGATGAACACTGAAGCTTTCTTT. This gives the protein CASSTRKGTGRMNTEAFF.

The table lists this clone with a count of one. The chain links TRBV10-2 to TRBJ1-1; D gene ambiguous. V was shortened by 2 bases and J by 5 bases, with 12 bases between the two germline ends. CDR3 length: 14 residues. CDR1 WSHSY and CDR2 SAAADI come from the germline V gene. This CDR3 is CASSELTAWTEAFF. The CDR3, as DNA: TGCGCCAGCAGTGAGCTCACGGCCTGGACTGAAGCTTTCTTT.

CDR3 sequence (DNA): TGTGCCAGCAGCCAAGGCCATGAGCAGTTCTTC. Protein sequence: CASSQGHEQFF. The V and J genes are TRBV5-4 and TRBJ2-1, with D unresolved. The V and J ends lost 4 bases and 8 bases respectively, with 7 bases between them. CDR1 is SGHNT, CDR2 YYREEE, per germline (reference sequence). The CDR3 covers 11 residues. The entire variable domain, with the rest obtained from reference TRBV5-4 and TRBJ2-1, is as follows: ETGVTQSPTHLIKTRGQQVTLRCSSQSGHNTVSWYQQALGQGPQFIFQYYREEENGRGNFPPRFSGLQFPNYSSELNVNALELDDSALYLCASSQGHEQFFGPGTRLTVL.

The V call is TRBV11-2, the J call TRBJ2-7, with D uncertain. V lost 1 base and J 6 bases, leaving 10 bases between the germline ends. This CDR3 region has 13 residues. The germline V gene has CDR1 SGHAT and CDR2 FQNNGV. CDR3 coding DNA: TGTGCCAGCAGCTTAGTTACACAAGGCGAGCAGTACTTC. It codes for CASSLVTQGEQYF.

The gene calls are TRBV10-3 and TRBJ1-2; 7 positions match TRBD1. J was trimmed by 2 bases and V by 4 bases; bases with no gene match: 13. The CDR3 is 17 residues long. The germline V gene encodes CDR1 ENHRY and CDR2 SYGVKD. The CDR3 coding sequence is TGTGCCATCAGTGGGGACAGATTACTATCCCCCAACTATGGCTACACCTTC. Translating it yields CAISGDRLLSPNYGYTF.

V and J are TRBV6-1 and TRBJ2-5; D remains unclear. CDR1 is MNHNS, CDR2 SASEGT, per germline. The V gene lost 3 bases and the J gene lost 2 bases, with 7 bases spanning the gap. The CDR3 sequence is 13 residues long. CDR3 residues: CASSDWLQETQYF. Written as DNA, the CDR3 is TGTGCCAGCAGTGACTGGCTACAAGAGACCCAGTACTTC.

This CDR3 reads CASSPRYGYTF. For the CDR3, the DNA is TGTGCCAGCAGTCCTCGATATGGCTACACCTTC. V gene TRBV6-6 combines with J gene TRBJ1-2; the D is unclear. V lost 5 bases to trimming and J lost 5 bases, with 6 bases between them. Germline CDR1 and CDR2: MNHNY and SVGAGI (reference sequence). This CDR3 contains 11 residues.

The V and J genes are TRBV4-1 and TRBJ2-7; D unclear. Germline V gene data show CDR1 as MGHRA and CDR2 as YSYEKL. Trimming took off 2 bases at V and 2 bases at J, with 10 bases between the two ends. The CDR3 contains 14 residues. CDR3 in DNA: TGCGCCAGCAGCCAACTGACGGGTACCTACGAGCAGTACTTC. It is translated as CASSQLTGTYEQYF.

The CDR3, as DNA: TGTGCCAGCAGGGATAGTGCCGGTTACAATGAGCAGTTCTTC. This encodes CASRDSAGYNEQFF. The chain uses TRBV6-5 and TRBJ2-1; no definite D call. V dropped 6 bases and J dropped 4 bases, with 13 bases sitting between them. This CDR3 region has 14 residues. Germline V gene lookup returns CDR1 MNHEY and CDR2 SVGAGI.

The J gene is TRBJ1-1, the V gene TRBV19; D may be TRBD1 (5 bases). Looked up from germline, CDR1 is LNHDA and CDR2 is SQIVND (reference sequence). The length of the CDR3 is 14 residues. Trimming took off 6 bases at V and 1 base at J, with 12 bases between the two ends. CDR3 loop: CASRKVGENTEAFF. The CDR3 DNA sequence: TGTGCCAGTAGGAAGGTGGGGGAGAACACTGAAGCTTTCTTT.

CDR3 sequence reads: CASGTRLEQYF. CDR3 nucleotide sequence: TGTGCCAGCGGTACTCGGCTCGAGCAGTACTTC. V and J are TRBV2 and TRBJ2-7; D remains unclear. Germline values: CDR1 SNHLY, CDR2 FYNNEI. This CDR3 has 11 residues. V was trimmed by 8 bases and J by 6 bases, leaving 11 bases between them.

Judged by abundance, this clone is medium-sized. The CDR3 DNA sequence: TGCGCCAGCAGTGAGTCTACGGACTCCCATACGAGGGAGCTGTTTTTT. It yields the protein CASSESTDSHTRELFF. The chain uses TRBV10-1 and TRBJ2-2; maybe TRBD2 (5 bases). The CDR3 is made up of 16 amino acids. Germline V lookup: CDR1 WNHNN, CDR2 SYGVQD (reference sequence). Trimming took off 0 bases at V and 9 bases at J, with 17 bases between the two ends.